One sample yielded the 32 T cell receptor beta chains listed below, sequenced in a study of T cell responses to AZD1222 COVID-19 vaccine. Some clones are missing from TCRdb's copy, which holds only in-frame ones; the method was immunoSEQ multiplex PCR. The sample lists approximately 130,000 clones, under 95% seen once, with 3.1% in the top ten. This specimen was peripheral blood, taken on day 0 of AZD1222 vaccination. Every receptor here comes from an adult in good health.

This rearrangement joins TRBV7-2 to TRBJ2-5; no reliable D call. The CDR3 is 14 amino acids. Trimming took 3 bases from V and 5 from J, leaving 13 bases between them. Per the germline V gene, CDR1 is SGHTA and CDR2 is FQGNSA. CDR3 sequence reads: CASSFSSPIETQYF. In DNA form, the CDR3 reads TGTGCCAGCAGCTTTTCTAGTCCAATCGAGACCCAGTACTTC.

About this clone itself: One end of the junction does not line up with germline, which may come from a read error. The rearrangement links TRBV27 to TRBJ1-5; TRBD1 aligns across 11 bases. The CDR3 spans 13 residues. The germline V gene encodes CDR1 MNHEY and CDR2 SMNVEV (reference sequence). The CDR3 sequence is CASSWGPRDRGDF. Here the CDR3 DNA reads TGTGCCAGCAGTTGGGGCCCCCGGGACAGGGGGGATTTT.

This clone appeared a few times. The chain joins TRBV27 to TRBJ1-5; the D is unclear. The CDR3 covers 13 residues. Germline CDR1 reads MNHEY; CDR2 reads SMNVEV (reference sequence). Trimming removed 8 bases at V and 0 bases at J, with 8 bases between. In DNA, the CDR3 is TGTGCCAGCGGCCGTAATAGCAATCAGCCCCAGCATTTT. Translating it yields CASGRNSNQPQHF.

This chain uses TRBV2 with TRBJ1-5, with 8 bases that match TRBD1. V shed 1 base and J 6 bases; nucleotides not matched to a gene: 5. This CDR3 is 15 amino acids long. CDR1 SNHLY and CDR2 FYNNEI come from the germline V gene. This chain's CDR3 is CASSEVRTGTQPQHF. CDR3 coding DNA: TGTGCCAGCAGTGAAGTTCGGACAGGGACTCAGCCCCAGCATTTT.

This chain joins TRBV10-3 and TRBJ2-1, with D perhaps matching TRBD1 or TRBD2 (5 bases each). Trimming took 6 bases from V and 6 from J, leaving 18 bases between them. There are 15 residues in the CDR3. Germline CDR1 ENHRY, CDR2 SYGVKD. As DNA, the CDR3 is TGTGCCATCAGCCCCGGACTTGGGGACGGCAATGAGCAGTTCTTC. This gives the protein CAISPGLGDGNEQFF.

The sample holds one count of this clone. The chain uses TRBV4-2 and TRBJ1-4; no reliable D call. Trimming pared 3 bases from V and 7 bases from J, leaving 24 bases between. The CDR3 sequence is 18 residues long. Germline V gene sequence: CDR1 LGHNA, CDR2 YNFKEQ. The CDR3 here is CASSQGKRAGSLSEKLFF. The CDR3 bases are TGTGCCAGCAGCCAGGGCAAAAGGGCCGGGTCTTTGAGTGAAAAACTGTTTTTT.

This chain uses TRBV28 with TRBJ2-7; D possibly corresponds to TRBD1 (7 bases). V dropped 3 bases and J dropped 3 bases, with 12 bases sitting between them. Germline CDR1 and CDR2: MDHEN and SYDVKM. The CDR3 is made up of 14 amino acids. CDR3 nucleotides: TGTGCCAGCAGTTTGGAGGGGGCTATCTACGAGCAGTACTTC. This translates into CASSLEGAIYEQYF.

The chain recombines TRBV5-6 with TRBJ1-1; D remains unclear. CDR1 is SGHDT, CDR2 YYEEEE, per germline. Trimming left V 4 bases short and J 5 bases short, with 15 bases between. The CDR3 sequence is 14 residues long. The CDR3: CASSPYGKWTEAFF. The DNA of the CDR3 is TGTGCCAGCAGCCCATATGGGAAATGGACTGAAGCTTTCTTT.

The chain combines TRBV30 with TRBJ2-7; no clear D gene. CDR1 is GTSNPN and CDR2 is SVGIG in the germline V gene (reference sequence). Trimming removed 3 bases from V and 3 bases from J, with 9 bases in between. This CDR3 is 12 amino acids long. CDR3: CAWSPPLYEQYF. CDR3 DNA sequence: TGTGCCTGGAGCCCTCCCCTCTACGAGCAGTACTTC.

V and J are TRBV2 and TRBJ1-2; 7 nucleotides match TRBD1. The CDR3 sequence is 14 residues long. Per germline, CDR1 SNHLY and CDR2 FYNNEI. V was pared by 3 bases and J by 7 bases, with 8 bases of the junction left unmatched. CDR3 region: CASSDLRQGSGYTF. The CDR3 DNA is TGTGCCAGCAGTGATCTGCGACAGGGAAGTGGCTACACCTTC.

This clone was observed a few times. The chain carries TRBV28 and TRBJ1-2; D not certain. V was trimmed by 3 bases and J by 0 bases, leaving 8 bases between them. The CDR3 totals 14 residues. Germline CDR1 and CDR2: MDHEN and SYDVKM. Written as DNA, the CDR3 is TGTGCCAGCAGTTTGGAGTGGGCTAACTATGGCTACACCTTC. It specifies CASSLEWANYGYTF.

The chain carries TRBV18 and TRBJ2-7; the match to TRBD2 covers 9 bases. The J segment lost 2 bases and the V segment lost 3 bases, leaving 11 bases of the junction unmatched. The germline gives CDR1 KGHSH, CDR2 LQKENI. The CDR3 loop spans 17 amino acids. This CDR3 is CASSPLSPASGTYEQYF. DNA for the CDR3: TGTGCCAGCTCACCCCTCTCCCCGGCTAGCGGGACCTACGAGCAGTACTTC.

J is TRBJ1-1 and V is TRBV30, with D tentatively TRBD1 (5 bases). Germline lookup yields CDR1 GTSNPN and CDR2 SVGIG (reference sequence). The CDR3 has 17 residues. V was trimmed by 2 bases and J by 0 bases, leaving 19 bases between them. The CDR3 protein is CAWSPQGGGQMNTEAFF. In DNA form, the CDR3 reads TGTGCCTGGAGTCCTCAGGGCGGAGGGCAGATGAACACTGAAGCTTTCTTT.

This clone was detected only once. The chain couples TRBV27 to TRBJ2-7, with unresolved D. The germline V gene encodes CDR1 MNHEY and CDR2 SMNVEV (reference sequence). Trimming removed 4 bases at V and 6 bases at J, with 13 bases between. The CDR3 contains 13 residues. The CDR3 coding sequence is TGTGCCAGCAGTTCCCGTCTGCTCGCCGAGCAGTACTTC. This translates into CASSSRLLAEQYF.

This chain connects TRBV7-3 to TRBJ2-3, with D perhaps TRBD1 (6 bases). V lost 2 bases, J lost 2 bases, and 11 bases lay in between. Germline CDR1 and CDR2: SGHTA and FQGTGA. CDR3 length: 15 amino acids. The CDR3 reads CASSLWGQVTDTQYF. CDR3 in DNA: TGTGCCAGCAGCTTATGGGGGCAGGTCACAGATACGCAGTATTTT.

This clone was seen only once. Other DNA sequences from this sample encode an identical CDR3 as well. V gene TRBV7-6 combines with J gene TRBJ1-1; D gene unclear. Trimming took off 4 bases at V and 0 bases at J, with 9 bases between the two ends. From germline, CDR1 is SGHVS and CDR2 FNYEAQ. The CDR3 length is 14 residues. The CDR3 loop is CASSSTGMNTEAFF. CDR3 nucleotide sequence: TGTGCCAGCAGCTCCACGGGGATGAACACTGAAGCTTTCTTT. The whole variable domain, filled in from reference TRBV7-6 and TRBJ1-1, reads GAGVSQSPRYKVTKRGQDVALRCDPISGHVSLYWYRQALGQGPEFLTYFNYEAQQDKSGLPNDRFSAERPEGSISTLTIQRTEQRDSAMYRCASSSTGMNTEAFFGQGTRLTVV.

This clone showed up just once. V is TRBV5-1 and J is TRBJ1-4, with 7 bases fitting TRBD1. The V gene's germline CDR1 is SGHRS and CDR2 YFSETQ. The CDR3 is 16 residues long. V was pared by 4 bases and J by 3 bases, with 9 bases of the junction left unmatched. CDR3 DNA sequence: TGCGCCAGCAGCCTAGGGCGGACAGGCGCTAATGAAAAACTGTTTTTT. This encodes CASSLGRTGANEKLFF.

This chain links TRBV6-6 with TRBJ1-1; D gene uncertain. CDR1 MNHNY and CDR2 SVGAGI come from the germline V gene (reference sequence). This CDR3 has 11 amino acids. V gave up 8 bases and J gave up 7 bases, with 11 bases separating them. The CDR3 coding sequence is TGTGCCAGCTCGGCCAGGAGTGAAGCTTTCTTT. It specifies CASSARSEAFF.

This chain's CDR3 is CASSPRQGSSGEKLFF. The CDR3 DNA reads TGTGCCAGCAGCCCACGACAGGGTTCTAGTGGAGAAAAACTGTTTTTT. The rearrangement uses TRBV9 and TRBJ1-4; 7 positions agree with TRBD1. This CDR3 is built from 16 residues. With V trimmed by 4 bases and J by 8 bases, 14 bases remained unmatched. Germline V gene data show CDR1 as SGDLS and CDR2 as YYNGEE.

The chain combines TRBV7-9 with TRBJ1-2; 7 bases map to TRBD1. With 5 bases clipped from V and 2 bases from J, the junction kept 5 bases outside the gene matches. This CDR3 contains 14 residues. The V gene's germline CDR1 is SEHNR and CDR2 FQNEAQ (reference sequence). CDR3 sequence reads: CASSPPDRNYGYTF. The DNA of the CDR3 is TGTGCCAGCAGCCCCCCGGACAGGAACTATGGCTACACCTTC.

CDR3 sequence (DNA): TGTGCCAGCAGCAACCGGGCTAGCGGTAGCACAGATACGCAGTATTTT. Its translation: CASSNRASGSTDTQYF. The V call is TRBV7-9, the J call TRBJ2-3; 7 nucleotides line up with TRBD2. CDR3 length: 16 residues. With 5 bases clipped from V and 0 bases from J, the junction kept 8 bases outside the gene matches. Germline loops: CDR1 SEHNR, CDR2 FQNEAQ (reference sequence). The full variable domain, in which reference TRBV7-9 and TRBJ2-3 provide the parts outside the CDR3, is DTGVSQNPRHKITKRGQNVTFRCDPISEHNRLYWYRQTLGQGPEFLTYFQNEAQLEKSRLLSDRFSAERPKGSFSTLEIQRTEQGDSAMYLCASSNRASGSTDTQYFGPGTRLTVL.

The gene calls are TRBV25-1 and TRBJ2-7, with D unresolved. The CDR3 totals 16 residues. In germline, CDR1 is MGHDK, CDR2 SYGVNS. V lost 2 bases, J lost 3 bases, and 17 bases lay in between. CDR3 nucleotide sequence: TGTGCCAGCAGTGAACTTGGTGCGGAAGTAGACTACGAGCAGTACTTC. It specifies CASSELGAEVDYEQYF.

The chain carries TRBV5-4 and TRBJ2-3; 8 nucleotides agree with TRBD2. This CDR3 is built from 16 residues. V lost 0 bases and J lost 2; bases outside the gene matches: 5. The germline gives CDR1 SGHNT, CDR2 YYREEE (reference sequence). In DNA, the CDR3 is TGTGCCAGCAGCTTGGCCCTAGCGGGTTACACAGATACGCAGTATTTT. It translates to CASSLALAGYTDTQYF.

As to this clone: The junction differs from germline at one of its ends, possibly a read error. This chain links TRBV5-6 with TRBJ2-5; 8 positions agree with TRBD1. The germline CDR1 and CDR2 sequences are SGHDT and YYEEEE. The CDR3 covers 15 residues. CDR3 DNA: TGTGCCAGCAGCTTGGGGACAGGGCCCCAAGGGACCCAGTACTTC. It yields the protein CASSLGTGPQGTQYF. Based on the CDR3 plus reference TRBV5-6 and TRBJ2-5, the full variable domain is DAGVTQSPTHLIKTRGQQVTLRCSPKSGHDTVSWYQQALGQGPQFIFQYYEEEERQRGNFPDRFSGHQFPNYSSELNVNALLLGDSALYLCASSLGTGPQGTQYFGPGTRLLVL.

J is TRBJ1-6 and V is TRBV19; 8 nucleotides agree with TRBD1. The CDR3 has 14 amino acids. J lost 9 bases, V lost 8 bases, and 9 bases had no gene match. Germline-derived CDR1 and CDR2 are LNHDA and SQIVND (reference sequence). The CDR3 protein is CASRQTGVRSPLHF. CDR3 nucleotides: TGTGCCAGTCGCCAGACAGGGGTTCGTTCACCCCTCCACTTT.

The chain uses TRBV2 and TRBJ2-2, with 10 nucleotides matching TRBD2. This CDR3 contains 17 residues. From germline, CDR1 is SNHLY and CDR2 FYNNEI. J lost 3 bases, V lost 6 bases, and 10 bases had no gene match. CDR3 amino acids: CASRHQTSGSHTGELFF. CDR3 DNA sequence: TGTGCCAGCAGACACCAGACTAGCGGGTCCCACACCGGGGAGCTGTTTTTT.

V gene TRBV5-3 combines with J gene TRBJ2-7; D perhaps matches TRBD2 (5 bases). TRBV5-3 is reported as an ORF; its role is uncertain. The CDR3 loop spans 15 amino acids. Trimming removed 2 bases at V and 2 bases at J, with 14 bases between. CDR3 DNA sequence: TGTGCCAGAAGCTTCTCAACGGGGATCCCCTACGAGCAGTACTTC. Residues: CARSFSTGIPYEQYF.

The chain is built from TRBV3-1 (or the pseudogene TRBV3-2) and TRBJ1-2; D gene unclear. CDR1 and CDR2 from the germline V gene are LGHDT and YNNKEL (reference sequence). CDR3 length equals 12 residues. Deletions cut 4 bases from V and 0 bases from J, with 3 bases between. The CDR3 DNA reads as TGTGCCAGCAGCCGGCCTAACTATGGCTACACCTTC. Translating gives CASSRPNYGYTF.

The chain is built from TRBV6-6 and TRBJ1-1; no definite D call. Germline values: CDR1 MNHNY, CDR2 SVGAGI (reference sequence). The V and J ends lost 0 bases and 7 bases respectively, with 6 bases between them. The CDR3 covers 12 residues. CDR3 bases: TGTGCCAGCAGTTACTCAGGGATTGAAGCTTTCTTT. This sequence encodes CASSYSGIEAFF.

This clone came up once. The V and J genes are TRBV6-5 and TRBJ1-1; perhaps TRBD1 as D (6 bases). V lost 11 bases and J 7 bases, leaving 11 bases between the germline ends. Germline assignment: CDR1 MNHEY and CDR2 SVGAGI. CDR3 length equals 10 residues. As DNA, the CDR3 is TGTGCCTATGGGGGCCTTGAAGCTTTCTTT. This translates into CAYGGLEAFF.

CDR3 DNA sequence: TGTGCCAGCAGCAAACCTATTAGCGGGAGCTACGAGCAGTACTTC. Its protein is CASSKPISGSYEQYF. The chain uses TRBV21-1 and TRBJ2-7; TRBD2 is the table's D call and was not checked against the DNA. TRBV21-1 is reported as a pseudogene. This CDR3 has 15 amino acids.

V gene TRBV5-1 combines with J gene TRBJ2-7; no clear D. The CDR3 extends over 13 amino acids. Looked up from germline, CDR1 is SGHRS and CDR2 is YFSETQ. V was cut by 1 base and J by 4 bases, with 9 bases left in between. This CDR3 is CASSLRTEYEQYF. CDR3 nucleotide sequence: TGCGCCAGCAGCTTGAGGACCGAGTACGAGCAGTACTTC. The variable domain in full, with the rest retrieved from reference TRBV5-1 and TRBJ2-7, is KAGVTQTPRYLIKTRGQQVTLSCSPISGHRSVSWYQQTPGQGLQFLFEYFSETQRNKGNFPGRFSGRQFSNSRSEMNVSTLELGDSALYLCASSLRTEYEQYFGPGTRLTVT.